This T cell receptor (beta chain) emerged from a study of cytomegalovirus exposure and HLA in healthy donors. Study-level points and caveats: For TCR beta chains, V- and J-gene trimming was later linked to a missense DCLRE1C variant. As immune exposure information, only CMV serostatus was available.

Of note for this clone: Its specificity is not known.

A multiplex PCR was run with 60 Vbeta primers and 13 Jbeta primers. Assay: immunoSEQ multiplex PCR; the TCRdb copy retains only in-frame clones and omits some. The repertoire includes 150,000 to 200,000 clones, 77% of them detected once, and 2% to 2.5% sits in the top ten. Healthy donors of bone marrow made up the group. The receptor comes from a man aged 50 or older in good health and CMV-seropositive. The specimen was PBMCs.

The DNA of the CDR3 is TGCGCCAGCAGCGGGGGCCTGACAGGGGGGGACGAGCAGTACTTC. Its translation is CASSGGLTGGDEQYF. The chain combines TRBV5-1 with TRBJ2-7; 9 bases fit TRBD1. Trimming took 4 bases from V and 5 from J; bases not matched to a gene: 10. CDR1 SGHRS and CDR2 YFSETQ come from the germline V gene. This CDR3 contains 15 residues.